The rows below give T cell receptor beta chains drawn from one sample of a study of cytomegalovirus exposure and HLA in healthy donors. TCRdb keeps only in-frame clones here, not all; method: immunoSEQ multiplex PCR. The table has approximately 190,000 clones, roughly 82% seen once. Source material: PBMCs. The receptors come from a woman aged 45 to 65 in good health and CMV-seropositive. The CDR3 runs from the conserved cysteine through the conserved F or W. The D gene is left open where the match is weak. The size entry is marked missing in some rows and otherwise reads once, few, many or a size class.

d_gene: NA
v_gene: TRBV2
j_gene: TRBJ1-2
abundance: NA
CDR3nt: TGTGCCAGCTGTAGGACTGTTAACTATGGCTACACCTTC
CDR3aa: CASCRTVNYGYTF

d_gene: TRBD1
v_gene: TRBV7-9
j_gene: TRBJ1-6
abundance: few
CDR3nt: TGTGCCAGCAGCGTAAAGGGGGCTGGGGATTCACCCCTCCACTTT
CDR3aa: CASSVKGAGDSPLHF

d_gene: NA
v_gene: TRBV4-1
j_gene: TRBJ1-5
abundance: few
CDR3nt: TGCGCCAGCAGCCAAGTCGGGAGCCAGCCCCAGCATTTT
CDR3aa: CASSQVGSQPQHF

d_gene: NA
v_gene: TRBV11-3
j_gene: TRBJ1-5
abundance: NA
CDR3nt: TGTGCCAGCAGCTCTTCGGGGGACCAGCCCCAGCATTTT
CDR3aa: CASSSSGDQPQHF

d_gene: TRBD2
v_gene: TRBV5-5
j_gene: TRBJ2-7
abundance: NA
CDR3nt: TGTGCCAGCAGTTTCCTGGATAGCGGGGCAGGAGAGCAGTACTTC
CDR3aa: CASSFLDSGAGEQYF

d_gene: NA
v_gene: TRBV28
j_gene: TRBJ2-2
abundance: few
CDR3nt: TGTGCCAGCAGTTTACCAAGACTAGTTGCCGGGGAGCTGTTTTTT
CDR3aa: CASSLPRLVAGELFF

d_gene: TRBD2
v_gene: TRBV28
j_gene: TRBJ2-3
abundance: NA
CDR3nt: TGTGCCAGCAGGGCTTGGGGGGGTAGCACAGATACGCAGTATTTT
CDR3aa: CASRAWGGSTDTQYF

d_gene: NA
v_gene: TRBV2
j_gene: TRBJ1-4
abundance: NA
CDR3nt: TGTGCCAGCAGTGGCAGGGTCGCTGAAAAACTGTTTTTT
CDR3aa: CASSGRVAEKLFF

d_gene: TRBD2
v_gene: TRBV6-5
j_gene: TRBJ2-1
abundance: NA
CDR3nt: TGTGCCAGCAGTTCCGAGCGGGGGGGGCAGTTCTTC
CDR3aa: CASSSERGGQFF

d_gene: TRBD1
v_gene: TRBV5-1
j_gene: TRBJ1-3
abundance: NA
CDR3nt: TGCGCCAGCAGCTTGGGAAGGGACAGCGGCTCTGGAAACACCATATATTTT
CDR3aa: CASSLGRDSGSGNTIYF

d_gene: NA
v_gene: TRBV10-3
j_gene: TRBJ2-4
abundance: NA
CDR3nt: TGTGCTCAGGCGATACAGGTTAGGAGTGGCATTCAGTACTTC
CDR3aa: CAQAIQVRSGIQYF